Listed below are T cell receptor beta chains from one sample, sequenced in a study of blood T cell repertoires in COVID-19. Libraries were prepared by immunoSEQ multiplex PCR; TCRdb keeps only in-frame clonotypes and omits some of them. Of around 15,000 clones listed, over 70% are singletons. Sequenced material: peripheral blood. The receptors come from a woman in her seventies with active COVID-19. The CDR3 runs from the conserved cysteine through the conserved F or W. Fields, in order: CDR3 protein, clone size, J gene, V gene. A row's size may be missing; if present it is once, few, many or a size class.

CDR3 protein: CASSQGTGGINNEQFF; clone size: few; J gene: TRBJ2-1; V gene: TRBV4-2
CDR3 protein: CASIPGQFNQPQHF; clone size: -; J gene: TRBJ1-5; V gene: TRBV6-5
CDR3 protein: CASSLASANEAFF; clone size: -; J gene: TRBJ1-1; V gene: TRBV7-8
CDR3 protein: CAIAGTGDETQYF; clone size: -; J gene: TRBJ2-5; V gene: TRBV10-3
CDR3 protein: CASSPGGAGSPLHF; clone size: -; J gene: TRBJ1-6; V gene: TRBV18
CDR3 protein: CASRAYNEQFF; clone size: -; J gene: TRBJ2-1; V gene: TRBV4-1
CDR3 protein: CASSQASGTAVLHF; clone size: -; J gene: TRBJ1-6; V gene: TRBV3-1/TRBV3-2
CDR3 protein: CASSEITSGRNIQYF; clone size: -; J gene: TRBJ2-4; V gene: TRBV2
CDR3 protein: CASSHTGQGGPGELFF; clone size: few; J gene: TRBJ2-2; V gene: TRBV7-9
CDR3 protein: CASSPREGETDTQYF; clone size: -; J gene: TRBJ2-3; V gene: TRBV9
CDR3 protein: CASRTQENNSPLHF; clone size: few; J gene: TRBJ1-6; V gene: TRBV19
CDR3 protein: CASTGGNQPQHF; clone size: -; J gene: TRBJ1-5; V gene: TRBV28
CDR3 protein: CASSTGTSMDEQFF; clone size: few; J gene: TRBJ2-1; V gene: TRBV6-4
CDR3 protein: CASSRGTANQPQHF; clone size: -; J gene: TRBJ1-5; V gene: TRBV19
CDR3 protein: CASSRTGHTYEQYF; clone size: -; J gene: TRBJ2-7; V gene: TRBV7-2
CDR3 protein: CASSIGIYNEQFF; clone size: once; J gene: TRBJ2-1; V gene: TRBV19
CDR3 protein: CSVQTGQYQETQYF; clone size: few; J gene: TRBJ2-5; V gene: TRBV29-1
CDR3 protein: CASAAGQAADTQYF; clone size: -; J gene: TRBJ2-3; V gene: TRBV12-5
CDR3 protein: CASSLGLETGRAFQETQYF; clone size: once; J gene: TRBJ2-5; V gene: TRBV5-1
CDR3 protein: CASPSGAFF; clone size: -; J gene: TRBJ1-1; V gene: TRBV19
CDR3 protein: CASRRTFGETQYF; clone size: -; J gene: TRBJ2-5; V gene: TRBV2
CDR3 protein: CASSPYALNTGELFF; clone size: once; J gene: TRBJ2-2; V gene: TRBV7-3
CDR3 protein: CASSRTSGSPNEQFF; clone size: once; J gene: TRBJ2-1; V gene: TRBV7-8
CDR3 protein: CASSWGLASKDTQYF; clone size: -; J gene: TRBJ2-3; V gene: TRBV7-2
CDR3 protein: CASSPTVSALGQYF; clone size: few; J gene: TRBJ2-3; V gene: TRBV7-3
CDR3 protein: CASSSIDSSGNTIYF; clone size: -; J gene: TRBJ1-3; V gene: TRBV28
CDR3 protein: CASSRTGNEKLFF; clone size: -; J gene: TRBJ1-4; V gene: TRBV5-1
CDR3 protein: CASSEGGRANEQFF; clone size: -; J gene: TRBJ2-1; V gene: TRBV10-2
CDR3 protein: CASSRLAGFNEQFF; clone size: -; J gene: TRBJ2-1; V gene: TRBV6-6
CDR3 protein: CASSLRLAGGGEQYF; clone size: -; J gene: TRBJ2-7; V gene: TRBV11-2
CDR3 protein: CASSPKGTSGYPYEQYF; clone size: -; J gene: TRBJ2-7; V gene: TRBV7-6
CDR3 protein: CSVPRPVGGHKNTGELFF; clone size: -; J gene: TRBJ2-2; V gene: TRBV29-1
CDR3 protein: CASSKGLLGTYEQYF; clone size: -; J gene: TRBJ2-7; V gene: TRBV5-6
CDR3 protein: CASSPLGQGGSGANVLTF; clone size: -; J gene: TRBJ2-6; V gene: TRBV5-1
CDR3 protein: CASSQLTSSPLHF; clone size: -; J gene: TRBJ1-6; V gene: TRBV3-1/TRBV3-2
CDR3 protein: CASTGLAAAKNIQYF; clone size: -; J gene: TRBJ2-4; V gene: TRBV28
CDR3 protein: CASSTAGGQCINEQFF; clone size: -; J gene: TRBJ2-1; V gene: TRBV19
CDR3 protein: CASSAGTGGFYEQYF; clone size: few; J gene: TRBJ2-7; V gene: TRBV9
CDR3 protein: CASSQEFRQGMAGANVLTF; clone size: -; J gene: TRBJ2-6; V gene: TRBV4-1
CDR3 protein: CASSSGTGETQYF; clone size: -; J gene: TRBJ2-5; V gene: TRBV7-3
CDR3 protein: CASSYLAGVDMDTQYF; clone size: -; J gene: TRBJ2-3; V gene: TRBV11-1
CDR3 protein: CASSLQWGSRGKGAFF; clone size: -; J gene: TRBJ1-1; V gene: TRBV7-2
CDR3 protein: CSVEQFNEQFF; clone size: -; J gene: TRBJ2-1; V gene: TRBV29-1
CDR3 protein: CASSSGTSGSYEQYF; clone size: -; J gene: TRBJ2-7; V gene: TRBV6-5
CDR3 protein: CASSSNQDRGRYGYTF; clone size: -; J gene: TRBJ1-2; V gene: TRBV5-4
CDR3 protein: CSAPGLAGEQYF; clone size: -; J gene: TRBJ2-7; V gene: TRBV29-1
CDR3 protein: CASRGAGSWADTQYF; clone size: once; J gene: TRBJ2-3; V gene: TRBV6-5
CDR3 protein: CASSHYTSAGREQYF; clone size: -; J gene: TRBJ2-7; V gene: TRBV3-1/TRBV3-2
CDR3 protein: CASSRGRDYEQYF; clone size: -; J gene: TRBJ2-7; V gene: TRBV5-1
CDR3 protein: CASSPKRPGTGGNEQFF; clone size: -; J gene: TRBJ2-1; V gene: TRBV5-6
CDR3 protein: CASSPGLAAYNEQFF; clone size: -; J gene: TRBJ2-1; V gene: TRBV7-2
CDR3 protein: CASSTSRLGGQYF; clone size: -; J gene: TRBJ2-7; V gene: TRBV27
CDR3 protein: CASQGGRAGYGYTF; clone size: -; J gene: TRBJ1-2; V gene: TRBV25-1
CDR3 protein: CASSPDRVHTGELFF; clone size: -; J gene: TRBJ2-2; V gene: TRBV7-3
CDR3 protein: CASSSQGWGREVDEQYF; clone size: -; J gene: TRBJ2-7; V gene: TRBV28
CDR3 protein: CASSLPDSSYEQYF; clone size: -; J gene: TRBJ2-7; V gene: TRBV13
CDR3 protein: CASSIRPRGNQPQHF; clone size: medium-sized; J gene: TRBJ1-5; V gene: TRBV19
CDR3 protein: CATGTGRDEQFF; clone size: -; J gene: TRBJ2-1; V gene: TRBV24-1
CDR3 protein: CASSLRLAGVEQYF; clone size: -; J gene: TRBJ2-7; V gene: TRBV5-4